This TCR beta chain was observed in a study of blood T cell repertoires in COVID-19. Study-level information: The United States, Italy and Spain were the sources of the acute and convalescent COVID-19 samples. From T cells, B-cell-depleted T cells, or PBMCs came the material, which was cDNA or gDNA.

Germline loops: CDR1 SNHLY, CDR2 FYNNEI. The CDR3 covers 13 residues. V lost 5 bases to trimming and J lost 4 bases, with 11 bases between them. The assay was immunoSEQ multiplex PCR, and TCRdb's table has in-frame clones only and misses some. This sample has 150,000 or so clones, with around 80% found just once. Sample: peripheral blood. The rearrangement links TRBV2 to TRBJ1-1; possible D gene TRBD1, 5 bases. This TCR was sampled from a man aged 55-75 years with active or convalescent COVID-19. For the CDR3, the DNA is TGTGCCAGCAGTCGGCAGGGCGGCACTGAAGCTTTCTTT. Its translation is CASSRQGGTEAFF.